This note documents a single T cell receptor (beta chain) sequence. The antigen remains undetermined. This sample stems from a study of radiation and T cells in renal cell carcinoma. Produced via immunoSEQ multiplex PCR; TCRdb's table is partial and in-frame only. Among 60,000 to 75,000 clones, 70% to 80% were seen once, and the ten largest hold approximately 6.6%. Study-level points and caveats: Without pretreatment biopsies, baseline tumor clonotype presence was undetermined. In blood, top tumor clones expanded by 2 weeks, shrinking by 4.

Time point given: blood 4 weeks post-SBRT, at nephrectomy. Treatment meaning: 15 Gy SBRT to primary tumor, nephrectomy 4 weeks later. Blood was sampled at baseline, 2 weeks and 4 weeks after SBRT. Clear cell pathology was present in this patient's renal cell carcinoma. CDR1 is LGHNA, CDR2 YSLEER, per germline. CDR3 length: 16 residues. The J segment lost 4 bases and the V segment lost 2 bases, leaving 7 bases of the junction unmatched. The sample consisted of blood, taken from a patient whose treatment included radiotherapy and nephrectomy. The chain combines TRBV4-3 with TRBJ2-1, with 8 bases fitting TRBD1. This receptor was obtained from a man aged 55 to 69 with renal cell carcinoma. The CDR3 loop is CASSQTPGQVYNEQFF. In DNA, the CDR3 is TGCGCCAGCAGCCAAACACCGGGACAGGTTTACAATGAGCAGTTCTTC.